The 3 T cell receptor beta chains given below trace back to one sample, sequenced in a study of shared clonotypes between healthy human individuals. Sequencing used immunoSEQ multiplex PCR; TCRdb keeps in-frame clones, though not all of them. The table shows fewer than 1.8 million clones, with about 98.5% occurring only once. The specimen sequenced was naive CD4+ T cells sorted from blood. Subset described: CD45RA+ positively selected. Receptor source: a man aged 25-40 years in good health.

Remarks on this clone: The sample contains more than one DNA sequence encoding this CDR3. The J gene is TRBJ2-7, the V gene TRBV28; 10 positions match TRBD2. V shed 6 bases, J shed 0 bases, and the junction held 5 bases outside the gene matches. Germline CDR1 reads MDHEN; CDR2 reads SYDVKM. The CDR3 covers 15 residues. The CDR3 bases are TGTGCCAGCAGCCCAGCGGGAGGGAGCTCCTACGAGCAGTACTTC. Residues: CASSPAGGSSYEQYF.

This clone showed up just once. J is TRBJ1-3 and V is TRBV6-1; no definite D call. The germline V and J ends were trimmed by 2 bases and 0 bases, with 11 bases remaining between them. Germline CDR1 reads MNHNS; CDR2 reads SASEGT. The CDR3 spans 16 residues. CDR3 loop: CASSEFAPLSGNTIYF. DNA for the CDR3: TGTGCCAGCAGTGAATTCGCACCCCTCTCTGGAAACACCATATATTTT.

The chain carries TRBV7-8 and TRBJ1-1; D might be TRBD1 (5 bases). Germline CDR1 reads SGHVS; CDR2 reads FQNEAQ. Between the trimmed V and J ends, which lost 5 bases and 1 base, there was a span of 14 bases. The CDR3 runs 15 residues. As DNA, the CDR3 is TGTGCCAGCAGCAGGATGGGGGGAAAGAACACTGAAGCTTTCTTT. This codes for CASSRMGGKNTEAFF.